The source of this T cell receptor (beta chain) is a study of OX40 agonist ivuxolimab in advanced cancers. Study overall: Aged roughly 20 to 85 with a mean of about 60 years, they were 75% to 85% male. Prior checkpoint blockade (anti-PD-1, anti-PD-L1 or anti-CTLA-4) was permitted; roughly 40% had it. Findings and caveats of the study: Among T cells, CD8+ cells averaged more expanded clones than CD4+ cells. Some patients without response likewise showed low normalized clonal expansion.

As regards this clone: Its antigen remains unknown.

Sequencing used immunoSEQ multiplex PCR; TCRdb keeps in-frame clones, though not all of them. Of tens of thousands of clones in the sample, approximately 84% were seen once. The V gene's germline CDR1 is MNHEY and CDR2 SVGAGI. Trimming cost V 3 bases and J 1 base; bases outside gene matches: 2. The CDR3 length is 15 residues. This TCR came from an adult with an advanced solid tumor such as melanoma, head and neck, liver or kidney cancer. The chain couples TRBV6-5 to TRBJ2-7; 11 positions agree with TRBD1. The sequenced sample was CD4+ or CD8+ T cells sorted from blood, obtained in a trial of the OX40 agonist ivuxolimab. CDR3 nucleotide sequence: TGTGCCAGCAGTTATGGACAGGGGGCTTCCTACGAGCAGTACTTC. Translation gives CASSYGQGASYEQYF.